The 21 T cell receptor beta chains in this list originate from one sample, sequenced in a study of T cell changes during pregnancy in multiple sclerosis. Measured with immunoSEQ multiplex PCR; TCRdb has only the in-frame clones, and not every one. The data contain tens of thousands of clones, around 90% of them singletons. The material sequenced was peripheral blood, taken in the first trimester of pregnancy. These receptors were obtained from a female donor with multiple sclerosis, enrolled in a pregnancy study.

The CDR3 sequence is CASSSGAEQFF. The CDR3 DNA sequence: TGTGCCAGTAGTAGTGGGGCCGAGCAGTTCTTC. V gene TRBV19 combines with J gene TRBJ2-1; possible D gene TRBD1, 5 bases. With 4 bases removed from V and 10 bases from J, the gap between germline ends came to 8 bases. Per the germline V gene, CDR1 is LNHDA and CDR2 is SQIVND (reference sequence). The CDR3 has 11 amino acids.

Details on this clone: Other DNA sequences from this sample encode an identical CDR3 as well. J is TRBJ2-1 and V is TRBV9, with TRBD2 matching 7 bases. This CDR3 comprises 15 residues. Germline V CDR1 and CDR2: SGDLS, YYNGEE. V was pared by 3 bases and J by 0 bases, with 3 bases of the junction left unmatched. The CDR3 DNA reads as TGTGCCAGCAGCGCTAGCGGTAGCTCCTACAATGAGCAGTTCTTC. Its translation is CASSASGSSYNEQFF.

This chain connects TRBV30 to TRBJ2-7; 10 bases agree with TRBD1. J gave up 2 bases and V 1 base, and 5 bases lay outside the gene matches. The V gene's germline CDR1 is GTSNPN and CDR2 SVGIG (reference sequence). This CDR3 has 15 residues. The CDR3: CAWSGDRGRPYEQYF. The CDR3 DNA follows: TGTGCCTGGAGTGGGGACAGGGGTCGCCCCTACGAGCAGTACTTC.

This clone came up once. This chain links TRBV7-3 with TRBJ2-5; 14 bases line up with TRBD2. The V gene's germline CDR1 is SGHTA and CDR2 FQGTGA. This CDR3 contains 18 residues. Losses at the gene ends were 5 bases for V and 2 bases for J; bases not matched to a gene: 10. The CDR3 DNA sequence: TGTGCCAGCAGCCGAGGCCGACTAGCGGGAGGGATACAAGAGACCCAGTACTTC. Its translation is CASSRGRLAGGIQETQYF.

CDR3 DNA sequence: TGTGCCAGCAGCTTGGTTGACCACAGGGGGACTGAAAAACTGTTTTTT. Translated: CASSLVDHRGTEKLFF. The chain carries TRBV5-6 and TRBJ1-4, with 8 bases that match TRBD1. This CDR3 has 16 amino acids. The trim removed 0 bases at V and 7 bases at J, leaving 8 bases unmatched. Germline V gene lookup returns CDR1 SGHDT and CDR2 YYEEEE.

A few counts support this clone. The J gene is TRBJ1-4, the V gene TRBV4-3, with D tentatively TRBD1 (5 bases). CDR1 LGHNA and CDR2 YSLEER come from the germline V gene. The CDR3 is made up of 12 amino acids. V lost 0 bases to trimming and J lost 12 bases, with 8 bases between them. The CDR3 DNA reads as TGCGCCAGCAGCCAAGAAACAGGCCAACTGTTTTTT. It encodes CASSQETGQLFF.

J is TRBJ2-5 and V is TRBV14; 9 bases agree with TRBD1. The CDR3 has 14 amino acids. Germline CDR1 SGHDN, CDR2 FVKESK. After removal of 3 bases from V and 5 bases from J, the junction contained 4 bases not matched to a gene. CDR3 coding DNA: TGTGCCAGCAGCCATGGGACAGGGTACGAGACCCAGTACTTC. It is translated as CASSHGTGYETQYF.

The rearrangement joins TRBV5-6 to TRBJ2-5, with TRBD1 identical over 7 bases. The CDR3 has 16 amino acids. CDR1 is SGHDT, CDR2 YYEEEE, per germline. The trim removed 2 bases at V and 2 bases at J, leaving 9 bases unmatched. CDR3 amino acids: CASSFFDQGVQETQYF. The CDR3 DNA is TGTGCCAGCAGCTTTTTTGACCAGGGGGTTCAAGAGACCCAGTACTTC.

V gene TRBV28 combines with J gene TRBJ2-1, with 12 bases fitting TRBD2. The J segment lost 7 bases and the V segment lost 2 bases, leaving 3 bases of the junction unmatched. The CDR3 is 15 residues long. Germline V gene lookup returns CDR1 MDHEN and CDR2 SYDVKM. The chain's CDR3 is CASSLGLAGYNEQFF. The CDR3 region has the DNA TGTGCCAGCAGTTTAGGACTAGCGGGATATAATGAGCAGTTCTTC.

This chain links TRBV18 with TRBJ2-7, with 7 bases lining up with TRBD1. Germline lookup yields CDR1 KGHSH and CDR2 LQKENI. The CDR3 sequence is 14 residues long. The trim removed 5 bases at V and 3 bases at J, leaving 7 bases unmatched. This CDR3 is CASSADRVNYEQYF. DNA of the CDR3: TGTGCCAGCTCAGCCGACAGGGTAAACTACGAGCAGTACTTC.

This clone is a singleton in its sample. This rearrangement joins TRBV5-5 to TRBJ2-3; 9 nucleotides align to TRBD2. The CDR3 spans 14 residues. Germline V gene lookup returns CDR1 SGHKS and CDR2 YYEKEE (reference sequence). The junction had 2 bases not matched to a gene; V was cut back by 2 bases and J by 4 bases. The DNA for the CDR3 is TGTGCCAGCAGCTTTACTAGCGGGCCAGATACGCAGTATTTT. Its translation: CASSFTSGPDTQYF.

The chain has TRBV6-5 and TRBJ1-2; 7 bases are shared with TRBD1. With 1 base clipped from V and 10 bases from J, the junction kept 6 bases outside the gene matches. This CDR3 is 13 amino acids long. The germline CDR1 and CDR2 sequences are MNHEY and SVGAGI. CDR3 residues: CASSYYTGAAYTF. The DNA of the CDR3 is TGTGCCAGCAGTTACTACACAGGGGCGGCCTACACCTTC.

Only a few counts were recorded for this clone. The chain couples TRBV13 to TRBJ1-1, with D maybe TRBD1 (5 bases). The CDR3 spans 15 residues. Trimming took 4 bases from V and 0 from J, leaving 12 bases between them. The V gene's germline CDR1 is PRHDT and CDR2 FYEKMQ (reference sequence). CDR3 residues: CASSSRQIVNTEAFF. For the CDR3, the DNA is TGTGCCAGCAGCTCAAGACAGATAGTGAACACTGAAGCTTTCTTT.

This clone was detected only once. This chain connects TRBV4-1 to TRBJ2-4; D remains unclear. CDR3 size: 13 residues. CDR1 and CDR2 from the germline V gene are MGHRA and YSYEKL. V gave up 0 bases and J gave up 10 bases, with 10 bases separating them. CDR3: CASSQDREMIQYF. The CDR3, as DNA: TGCGCCAGCAGCCAAGATAGAGAAATGATTCAGTACTTC.

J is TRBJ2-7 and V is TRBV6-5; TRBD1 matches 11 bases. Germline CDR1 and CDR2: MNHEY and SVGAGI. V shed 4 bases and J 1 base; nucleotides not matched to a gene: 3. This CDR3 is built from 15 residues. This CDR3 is CASSWGQGVSYEQYF. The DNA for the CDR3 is TGTGCCAGCAGTTGGGGACAGGGGGTTTCCTACGAGCAGTACTTC.

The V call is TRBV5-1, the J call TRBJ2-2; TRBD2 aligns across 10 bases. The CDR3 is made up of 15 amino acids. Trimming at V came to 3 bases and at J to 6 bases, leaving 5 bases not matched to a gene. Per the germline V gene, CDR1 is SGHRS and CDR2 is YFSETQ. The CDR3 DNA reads TGCGCCAGCAGCTCGACTAGCGGGTATCCCGGGGAGCTGTTTTTT. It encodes CASSSTSGYPGELFF. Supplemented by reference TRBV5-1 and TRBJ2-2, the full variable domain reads KAGVTQTPRYLIKTRGQQVTLSCSPISGHRSVSWYQQTPGQGLQFLFEYFSETQRNKGNFPGRFSGRQFSNSRSEMNVSTLELGDSALYLCASSSTSGYPGELFFGEGSRLTVL.

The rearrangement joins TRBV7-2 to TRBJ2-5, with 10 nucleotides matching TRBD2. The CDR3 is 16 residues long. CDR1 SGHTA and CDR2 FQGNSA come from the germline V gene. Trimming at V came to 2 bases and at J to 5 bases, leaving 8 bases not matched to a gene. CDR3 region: CASSLHILAGKETQYF. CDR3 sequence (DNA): TGTGCCAGCAGCTTACATATACTAGCGGGAAAGGAGACCCAGTACTTC.

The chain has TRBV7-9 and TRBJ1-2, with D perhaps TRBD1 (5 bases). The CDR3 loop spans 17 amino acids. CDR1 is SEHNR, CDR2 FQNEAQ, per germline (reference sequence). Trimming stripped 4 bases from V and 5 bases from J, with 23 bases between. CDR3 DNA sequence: TGTGCCAGCAGCTCCAGTGGGGTAGGGGTCGGCCCTTATGGCTACACCTTC. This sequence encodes CASSSSGVGVGPYGYTF.

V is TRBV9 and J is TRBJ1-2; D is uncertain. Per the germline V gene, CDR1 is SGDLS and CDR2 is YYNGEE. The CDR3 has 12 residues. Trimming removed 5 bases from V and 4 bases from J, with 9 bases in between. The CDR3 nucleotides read TGTGCCAGCAGTTACAGTTCCTATGGCTACACCTTC. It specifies CASSYSSYGYTF. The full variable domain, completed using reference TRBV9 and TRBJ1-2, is DSGVTQTPKHLITATGQRVTLRCSPRSGDLSVYWYQQSLDQGLQFLIQYYNGEERAKGNILERFSAQQFPDLHSELNLSSLELGDSALYFCASSYSSYGYTFGSGTRLTVV.

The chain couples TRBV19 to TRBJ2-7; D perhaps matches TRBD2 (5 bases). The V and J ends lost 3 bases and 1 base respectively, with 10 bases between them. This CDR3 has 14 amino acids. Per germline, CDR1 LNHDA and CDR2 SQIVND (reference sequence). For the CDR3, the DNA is TGTGCCAGTAGTATTGAGGGAGCGTCCTACGAGCAGTACTTC. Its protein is CASSIEGASYEQYF.

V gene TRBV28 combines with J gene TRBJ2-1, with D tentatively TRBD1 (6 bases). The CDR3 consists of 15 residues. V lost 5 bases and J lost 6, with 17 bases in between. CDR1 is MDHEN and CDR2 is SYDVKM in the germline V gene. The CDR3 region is CASSPTGARFNEQFF. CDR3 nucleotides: TGTGCCAGCAGTCCGACAGGCGCCCGGTTCAATGAGCAGTTCTTC.